One T cell receptor (beta chain) is described in this entry. This sample was taken from a study of T-cell reconstitution after alpha-beta-depleted transplantation in children. Using unique molecular identifiers, the investigators prepared the TCRbeta library. TCRdb re-derived calls from the PCR reads in MiXCR, one entry per CDR3 protein. The sample carries under 450,000 distinct CDR3 sequences, 13% recorded once. Germline V gene sequence: CDR1 SGHNT, CDR2 YYREEE (reference sequence). With 4 bases removed from V and 6 bases from J, the gap between germline ends came to 13 bases. There are 13 residues in the CDR3.

V and J are TRBV5-4 and TRBJ1-2, with D possibly matching TRBD1 (5 bases). This clonotype was obtained from a human donor who donated a stem cell graft to a child with Fanconi anemia. The sample in question was PBMCs, obtained from the stem cell graft. The CDR3 region has the DNA TGTGCCAGCAGCGATATCGGGGCGGATGGCTACACCTTC. Its protein product is CASSDIGADGYTF.